The 28 T cell receptor beta chains in this list originate from one sample, sequenced in a study of cytomegalovirus exposure and HLA in healthy donors. Method: immunoSEQ multiplex PCR; TCRdb's copy keeps in-frame clones and lacks some. The sample carries some 130,000 clones, roughly 81% recorded once. The sequencing input was PBMCs. These receptors came from a woman aged 25-40 years in good health and CMV-seronegative.

V is TRBV4-3 and J is TRBJ1-4; possibly TRBD1 for D (5 bases). V was trimmed by 0 bases and J by 7 bases, leaving 15 bases between them. The CDR3 contains 16 residues. CDR1 is LGHNA and CDR2 is YSLEER in the germline V gene. DNA for the CDR3: TGCGCCAGCAGCCAAGATCTCGGGAACGGGGGTGAAAAACTGTTTTTT. Amino acid sequence: CASSQDLGNGGEKLFF.

This chain links TRBV9 with TRBJ1-5; D is undetermined. Germline V lookup: CDR1 SGDLS, CDR2 YYNGEE. Trimming shortened V by 8 bases and J by 0 bases, and 15 bases separated the two germline ends. CDR3 size: 15 residues. This CDR3 is CASSLKNNSNQPQHF. In DNA, the CDR3 is TGTGCCAGTAGCCTTAAGAACAATAGCAATCAGCCCCAGCATTTT. The variable domain in full, with the rest retrieved from reference TRBV9 and TRBJ1-5, is DSGVTQTPKHLITATGQRVTLRCSPRSGDLSVYWYQQSLDQGLQFLIQYYNGEERAKGNILERFSAQQFPDLHSELNLSSLELGDSALYFCASSLKNNSNQPQHFGDGTRLSIL.

The sample holds many counts of this clone. V is TRBV7-9 and J is TRBJ2-7, with 7 bases aligning to TRBD1. V was pared by 5 bases and J by 7 bases, with 11 bases of the junction left unmatched. CDR3 length equals 14 residues. CDR1 and CDR2 (germline): SEHNR, FQNEAQ (reference sequence). The CDR3 sequence: CASSRRLDREEQYF. The CDR3 DNA is TGTGCCAGCAGCCGCCGTTTAGACAGGGAAGAGCAGTACTTC. Full variable domain (missing parts from reference TRBV7-9 and TRBJ2-7): DTGVSQNPRHKITKRGQNVTFRCDPISEHNRLYWYRQTLGQGPEFLTYFQNEAQLEKSRLLSDRFSAERPKGSFSTLEIQRTEQGDSAMYLCASSRRLDREEQYFGPGTRLTVT.

The gene calls are TRBV30 and TRBJ2-5, with a weak D call TRBD1 (5 bases). V lost 2 bases and J lost 9, with 13 bases in between. The CDR3 is 12 residues long. Germline V gene sequence: CDR1 GTSNPN, CDR2 SVGIG (reference sequence). The CDR3 bases are TGTGCCTGGAGTCCAGGGTTGGGCCCCCAGTACTTC. Encoded protein: CAWSPGLGPQYF.

V is TRBV11-3 and J is TRBJ1-1; D unresolved. This CDR3 is built from 14 residues. Between the trimmed V and J ends, which lost 5 bases and 0 bases, there was a span of 10 bases. Germline loops: CDR1 SGHNT, CDR2 YENEEA. The CDR3 DNA reads as TGTGCCAGCAGCCACTCCGGGGTGAACACTGAAGCTTTCTTT. Residues: CASSHSGVNTEAFF.

This rearrangement joins TRBV2 to TRBJ1-2; TRBD1 matches 9 bases. The CDR3 has 18 amino acids. The trim removed 4 bases at V and 4 bases at J, leaving 16 bases unmatched. Germline-derived CDR1 and CDR2 are SNHLY and FYNNEI. Here the CDR3 reads CASSVERDRAYDSYGYTF. CDR3 nucleotides: TGTGCCAGCAGTGTGGAGAGGGACAGGGCTTACGACAGCTATGGCTACACCTTC.

This chain uses TRBV15 with TRBJ2-5; 11 bases are shared with TRBD2. The germline V gene encodes CDR1 LNHNV and CDR2 YYDKDF (reference sequence). Trimming took 1 base from V and 5 from J; bases not matched to a gene: 3. The CDR3 consists of 15 residues. The CDR3 protein is CATSRATSGTETQYF. The CDR3 nucleotides read TGTGCCACCAGCAGAGCGACTAGCGGGACGGAGACCCAGTACTTC.

The V call is TRBV7-2, the J call TRBJ2-3; TRBD2 matches at 9 bases. The CDR3 sequence is 15 residues long. Germline CDR1 is SGHTA and CDR2 is FQGNSA. The junction had 2 bases not matched to a gene; V was cut back by 3 bases and J by 1 base. CDR3 loop: CASSLVAGGTDTQYF. CDR3 DNA: TGTGCCAGCAGCTTGGTAGCGGGGGGCACAGATACGCAGTATTTT.

This clone was detected once. The chain carries TRBV16 and TRBJ1-1; D remains unclear. CDR1 and CDR2 (germline): KGHSY, FQNENV. The length of the CDR3 is 13 residues. The V and J ends lost 2 bases and 4 bases respectively, with 8 bases between them. The CDR3 DNA reads as TGTGCCAGCAGCCAAGAGGTAGGCACTGAAGCTTTCTTT. Protein: CASSQEVGTEAFF.

J is TRBJ1-6 and V is TRBV28, with D hard to call. CDR1 is MDHEN, CDR2 SYDVKM, per germline. The V end was cut by 4 bases, the J end by 8 bases, with 3 bases between. The CDR3 has 11 residues. CDR3 sequence (DNA): TGTGCCAGCAGTTCTGATTCACCCCTCCACTTT. Its protein product is CASSSDSPLHF. Filled out from reference TRBV28 and TRBJ1-6, the complete variable domain reads DVKVTQSSRYLVKRTGEKVFLECVQDMDHENMFWYRQDPGLGLRLIYFSYDVKMKEKGDIPEGYSVSREKKERFSLILESASTNQTSMYLCASSSDSPLHFGNGTRLTVT.

The chain carries TRBV9 and TRBJ2-1, with D possibly matching TRBD2 (6 bases). The CDR3 has 15 amino acids. Trimming shortened V by 0 bases and J by 6 bases, and 13 bases separated the two germline ends. CDR1 and CDR2 (germline): SGDLS, YYNGEE. In nucleotides, the CDR3 is TGTGCCAGCAGCGTAGGTAGGGGAGGTGGCAATGAGCAGTTCTTC. This translates into CASSVGRGGGNEQFF.

The chain recombines TRBV6-1 with TRBJ1-2, with TRBD1 as a possible D gene (5 bases). Trimming shortened V by 1 base and J by 3 bases, and 9 bases separated the two germline ends. CDR1 is MNHNS, CDR2 SASEGT, per germline. The CDR3 consists of 14 residues. In nucleotides, the CDR3 is TGTGCCAGCAGTGAAGGGGGCGGGGACTATGGCTACACCTTC. Its translation: CASSEGGGDYGYTF.

The rearrangement uses TRBV4-2 and TRBJ1-6, with D possibly matching TRBD1 (6 bases). Per germline, CDR1 LGHNA and CDR2 YNFKEQ. The CDR3 consists of 16 residues. V gave up 4 bases and J gave up 7 bases, with 17 bases separating them. CDR3 sequence (DNA): TGTGCCAGCAGCCTCGTTTACCGGGACAAGAATTCACCCCTCCACTTT. Its translation is CASSLVYRDKNSPLHF.

The V gene is TRBV5-1, the J gene TRBJ2-5, with D uncertain. The ends were cut back, 0 bases at V and 4 bases at J, with 13 bases in the middle. The germline V gene encodes CDR1 SGHRS and CDR2 YFSETQ. CDR3 length: 15 residues. The chain's CDR3 is CASSLEAGAPETQYF. CDR3 sequence (DNA): TGCGCCAGCAGCTTGGAGGCAGGCGCCCCAGAGACCCAGTACTTC.

The rearrangement joins TRBV9 to TRBJ2-3, with 9 bases that match TRBD2. This CDR3 comprises 15 residues. Germline CDR1 SGDLS, CDR2 YYNGEE. J was trimmed by 4 bases and V by 1 base; bases with no gene match: 4. The CDR3, as DNA: TGTGCCAGCAGCGTATGGCGGGGGGGAGCAGATACGCAGTATTTT. This translates into CASSVWRGGADTQYF.

This clone has just one count. The sample carries other DNA sequences with the same CDR3. The chain links TRBV5-1 to TRBJ1-5; tentatively, D is TRBD1 (5 bases). V shed 0 bases and J shed 6 bases, with 10 bases lying between them. This CDR3 is built from 14 residues. In germline, CDR1 is SGHRS, CDR2 YFSETQ. CDR3: CASSLGGLGQPQHF. CDR3 coding DNA: TGCGCCAGCAGCTTGGGGGGCCTCGGTCAGCCCCAGCATTTT.

This chain's CDR3 is CASSSAGTGKNYEQYF. As DNA, the CDR3 is TGTGCCAGCAGCTCTGCCGGGACAGGGAAAAACTATGAGCAGTACTTC. The chain links TRBV11-1 to TRBJ2-7; TRBD1 matches 9 bases. After removal of 4 bases from V and 7 bases from J, the junction contained 14 bases not matched to a gene. The CDR3 extends over 16 amino acids. Germline assignment: CDR1 SGHAT and CDR2 FQDESV (reference sequence).

The V gene is TRBV29-1, the J gene TRBJ1-6; D not certain. V was trimmed by 6 bases and J by 7 bases, leaving 13 bases between them. Germline V lookup: CDR1 SQVTM, CDR2 ANQGSEA. The CDR3 consists of 13 residues. CDR3 loop: CSVRRSRNSPLHF. CDR3 in DNA: TGCAGCGTCCGGAGGAGCCGGAATTCACCCCTCCACTTT.

This clone was seen a single time. The CDR3 bases are TGTGCCAGCAGCGCTGACAGGGACAATCAGCCCCAGCATTTT. It translates to CASSADRDNQPQHF. The genes are TRBV2 and TRBJ1-5, with 7 nucleotides matching TRBD1. The CDR3 totals 14 residues. Per the germline V gene, CDR1 is SNHLY and CDR2 is FYNNEI. V lost 6 bases and J lost 3; bases outside the gene matches: 5.

V is TRBV2 and J is TRBJ1-4; D is ambiguous. Germline CDR1 reads SNHLY; CDR2 reads FYNNEI. Trimming removed 6 bases from V and 4 bases from J, with 12 bases in between. The CDR3 runs 14 residues. The CDR3 nucleotides read TGTGCCAGCAGAACAACAGTTAGTAATGAAAAACTGTTTTTT. Translation: CASRTTVSNEKLFF.

This clone was detected a few times. The CDR3, as DNA: TGTGCCAGCAGCTTAGGGACTAGCGGTGAGCAGTTCTTC. Encoded protein: CASSLGTSGEQFF. The chain is built from TRBV11-1 and TRBJ2-1; 10 nucleotides line up with TRBD2. V lost 1 base to trimming and J lost 9 bases; unmatched junction nucleotides: 0. The CDR3 sequence is 13 residues long. Per the germline V gene, CDR1 is SGHAT and CDR2 is FQDESV (reference sequence). The full variable domain, in which reference TRBV11-1 and TRBJ2-1 provide the parts outside the CDR3, is EAEVAQSPRYKITEKSQAVAFWCDPISGHATLYWYRQILGQGPELLVQFQDESVVDDSQLPKDRFSAERLKGVDSTLKIQPAELGDSAMYLCASSLGTSGEQFFGPGTRLTVL.

This rearrangement joins TRBV29-1 to TRBJ1-3, with 7 positions matching TRBD1. CDR3 size: 13 residues. Germline CDR1 is SQVTM and CDR2 is ANQGSEA. V lost 4 bases to trimming and J lost 4 bases; unmatched junction nucleotides: 4. CDR3 region: CSVAWTGGNTIYF. In nucleotides, the CDR3 is TGCAGCGTTGCCTGGACAGGAGGAAACACCATATATTTT.

This sequence joins TRBV19 and TRBJ2-7, with 7 nucleotides matching TRBD1. Germline V lookup: CDR1 LNHDA, CDR2 SQIVND (reference sequence). J lost 3 bases, V lost 1 base, and 6 bases had no gene match. This CDR3 is 15 amino acids long. CDR3 DNA: TGTGCCAGTAGTATAGGAGGGGGCGTCTACTACGAGCAGTACTTC. Its translation: CASSIGGGVYYEQYF. The full variable domain, with the rest looked up from reference TRBV19 and TRBJ2-7, is DGGITQSPKYLFRKEGQNVTLSCEQNLNHDAMYWYRQDPGQGLRLIYYSQIVNDFQKGDIAEGYSVSREKKESFPLTVTSAQKNPTAFYLCASSIGGGVYYEQYFGPGTRLTVT.

This rearrangement joins TRBV5-1 to TRBJ1-2, with D tentatively TRBD1 (5 bases). The V gene's germline CDR1 is SGHRS and CDR2 YFSETQ. The ends were cut back, 5 bases at V and 2 bases at J, with 10 bases in the middle. The CDR3 runs to 13 residues. CDR3 sequence: CASREQANYGYTF. For the CDR3, the DNA is TGCGCCAGCAGGGAACAGGCAAACTATGGCTACACCTTC.

The CDR3 DNA reads as TGTGCCAGCAGTGAGGGGACAGAGAACTCCTACGAGCAGTACTTC. Its protein product is CASSEGTENSYEQYF. V usage is TRBV28 and J usage is TRBJ2-7; 7 nucleotides line up with TRBD1. CDR1 is MDHEN, CDR2 SYDVKM, per germline. The CDR3 is 15 amino acids. J was trimmed by 0 bases and V by 5 bases; bases with no gene match: 7.

The chain carries TRBV4-1 and TRBJ2-3, with 8 bases aligning to TRBD2. The CDR3 spans 18 residues. Germline V gene lookup returns CDR1 MGHRA and CDR2 YSYEKL. The trim removed 1 base at V and 5 bases at J, leaving 14 bases unmatched. CDR3 amino acids: CASSQGRLVGGAQDTQYF. The CDR3 coding sequence is TGCGCCAGCAGCCAAGGCCGTTTGGTCGGGGGGGCCCAAGATACGCAGTATTTT.

J is TRBJ2-7 and V is TRBV2; weak D call: TRBD1 (6 bases). The CDR3 is 14 residues long. CDR1 and CDR2 (germline): SNHLY, FYNNEI. Trimming took 7 bases from V and 0 from J, leaving 13 bases between them. CDR3 residues: CASMATGNSYEQYF. In nucleotides, the CDR3 is TGTGCCAGCATGGCGACAGGAAACTCCTACGAGCAGTACTTC.

The genes are TRBV6-5 and TRBJ1-4; TRBD1 matches at 10 bases. Trimming cost V 4 bases and J 6 bases; bases outside gene matches: 8. Germline CDR1 reads MNHEY; CDR2 reads SVGAGI. This CDR3 has 16 amino acids. The CDR3 reads CASSSAKGQGYEKLFF. CDR3 bases: TGTGCCAGCAGTTCCGCCAAGGGACAGGGGTATGAAAAACTGTTTTTT.